This T cell receptor beta chain is from a study of blood T cell repertoires in COVID-19. The wider study: The study drew acute and convalescent COVID-19 samples from the United States, Italy and Spain. Sample material is recorded as cDNA or gDNA derived from T cells, B-cell-depleted T cells, or PBMCs.

Source study methods: Researchers report that nucleated cell counts were estimated from reference gene primer amplification. Only in-frame clones appear in the TCRdb table, and some are missing; sequencing was by immunoSEQ multiplex PCR. That table supplies the V and J calls and clone size; D and trimming were determined from the DNA. Of 53,000 or so clones listed, 90% are singletons. The germline gives CDR1 SGHVS, CDR2 FQNEAQ. The germline V and J ends were trimmed by 2 bases and 6 bases, with 14 bases remaining between them. There are 16 residues in the CDR3. V usage is TRBV7-8 and J usage is TRBJ1-6; no clear D gene. The clonotype originates from a human donor in a cohort sampled during active COVID-19. The sequencing input was peripheral blood. CDR3 sequence: CASSLLVGGVNSPLHF. The CDR3 DNA reads TGTGCCAGCAGCTTACTGGTCGGCGGGGTTAATTCACCCCTCCACTTT. Full variable domain (missing parts from reference TRBV7-8 and TRBJ1-6): GAGVSQSPRYKVAKRGQDVALRCDPISGHVSLFWYQQALGQGPEFLTYFQNEAQLDKSGLPSDRFFAERPEGSVSTLKIQRTQQEDSAVYLCASSLLVGGVNSPLHFGNGTRLTVT.